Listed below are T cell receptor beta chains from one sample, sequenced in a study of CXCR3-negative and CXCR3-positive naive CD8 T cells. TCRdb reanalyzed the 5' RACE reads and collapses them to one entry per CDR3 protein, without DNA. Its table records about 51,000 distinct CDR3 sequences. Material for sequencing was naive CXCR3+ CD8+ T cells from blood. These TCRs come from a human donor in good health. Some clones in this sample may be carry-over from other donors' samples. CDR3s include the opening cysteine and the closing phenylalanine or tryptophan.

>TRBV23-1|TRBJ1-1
CASRTRRGNEAFF
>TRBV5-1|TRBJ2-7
CASSLDGYEQYF
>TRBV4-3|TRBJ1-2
CASSPDRANYGYTF
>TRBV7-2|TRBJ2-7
CASSAWDGSYEQYF
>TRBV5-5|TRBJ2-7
CASSPGAEPSYEQYF
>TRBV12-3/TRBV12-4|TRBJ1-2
CASSQSGGYGYTF
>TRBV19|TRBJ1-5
CASSTSLAQPQHF
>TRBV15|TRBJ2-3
CATSRVLYTDTQYF
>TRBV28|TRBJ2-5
CASRLYVGYQETQYF
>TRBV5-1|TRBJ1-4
CASSLPSTNEKLFF
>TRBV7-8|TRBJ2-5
CASSPDSQETQYF
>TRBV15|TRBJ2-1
CATSTVTSAYNEQFF
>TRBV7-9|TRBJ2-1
CASSFRDRAYNEQFF
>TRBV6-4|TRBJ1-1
CASSDGGFAEAFF
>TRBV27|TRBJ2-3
CASSSIRGTQYF
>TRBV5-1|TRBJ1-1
CASSFGGAEAFF
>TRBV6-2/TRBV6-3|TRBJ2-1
CASSSAGVFDSEQFF
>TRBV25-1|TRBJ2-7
CASSGQGGYEQYF
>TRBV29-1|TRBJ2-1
CSVPGTSGNNEQFF
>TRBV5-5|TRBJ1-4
CASSSPQLISDFGEKLFF
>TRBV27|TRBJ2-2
CASMTTGELFF
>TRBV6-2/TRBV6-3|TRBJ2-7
CASSLRDVSYEQYF
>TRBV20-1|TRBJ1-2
CSVLPSQGNYGYTF
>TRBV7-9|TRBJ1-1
CASRVGGELDTEAFF
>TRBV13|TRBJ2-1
CASSPLQVHGEQFF
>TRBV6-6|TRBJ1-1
CASSSDRGRNTEAFF
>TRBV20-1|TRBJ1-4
CSASHRGHTNEKLFF
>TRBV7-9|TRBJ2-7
CASTSIYGAPYEQYF
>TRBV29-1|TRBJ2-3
CSVEGSVGTDTQYF
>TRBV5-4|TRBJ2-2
CASSLGAGELFF
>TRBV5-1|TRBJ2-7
CASSLLGGTTREQYF
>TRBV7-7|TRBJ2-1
CASSLVHGTEQFF